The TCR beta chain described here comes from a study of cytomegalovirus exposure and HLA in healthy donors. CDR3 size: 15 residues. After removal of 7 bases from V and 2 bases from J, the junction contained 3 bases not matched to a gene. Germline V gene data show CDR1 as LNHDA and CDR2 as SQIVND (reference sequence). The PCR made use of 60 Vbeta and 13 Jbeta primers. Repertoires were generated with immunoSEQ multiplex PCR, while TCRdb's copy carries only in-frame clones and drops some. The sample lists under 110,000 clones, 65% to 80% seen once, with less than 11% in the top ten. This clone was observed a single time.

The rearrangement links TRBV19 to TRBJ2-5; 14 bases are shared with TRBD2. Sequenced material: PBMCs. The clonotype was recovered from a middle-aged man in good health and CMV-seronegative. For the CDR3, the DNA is TGTGCCAGTATGCGGACTAGCGGGGGGCAAGAGACCCAGTACTTC. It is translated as CASMRTSGGQETQYF.